This T cell receptor (beta chain) came from a study of PD-1 blockade in classical Hodgkin lymphoma (dated by TCRdb to 2018 to 2020). As for the study more broadly: Nivolumab dosing was 3 mg/kg intravenously every 2 weeks, continuing until either disease progression or unacceptable toxicity. The study used CyTOF and TCR beta sequencing to define a peripheral blood immune signature of response to PD-1 blockade in classical Hodgkin lymphoma.

The Qiagen DNeasy kit was used to extract genomic DNA both from unsorted PBMCs and from the negatively selected CD4+ and CD8+ fractions. TCR beta CDR3 regions were subjected to amplification by immunoSEQ multiplex PCR with primers that anneal to V and J segments. A synthetic immune receptor repertoire was used to minimize amplification bias, and any residual bias was removed computationally once sequencing was done. Per the original workflow: Repertoire diversity was quantified as the Shannon entropy index using custom Python scripts. Unsorted, CD4+ and CD8+ repertoires were examined separately, except in combined analyses, for which CD4+ and CD8+ sequences were merged in silico. Clonal expansion was defined as a frequency increase of at least 2-fold after treatment compared with C1D1, and clones undetected at baseline were assigned a pseudocount of 0.5. Clones with 0 or 1 copy at C1D1 were classified as singleton clones, and clones with 2 or more copies were classified as non-singleton clones. Clones expanded in unsorted samples were assigned a CD4+, CD8+ or unknown annotation through matching of protein sequences in sorted samples from the same patient. Wilcoxon tests on paired samples were used to test changes in diversity from C1D1 to C4D1. Not all clones reach the TCRdb copy of this immuneACCESS table, which keeps in-frame sequences only. Checked studies attribute under half of the gap to unresolved V genes and leave the rest unexplained. V and J calls and clone size are as listed in that table; D and trimming were resolved from the DNA. The table for this sample lists about 89,000 clones; less than 95% of them were counted only once. The ten largest clonotypes hold under 3.5% of the sample.

To note about this clone: No cognate antigen has been identified for it. Base-call qualities are not available, and no considerably larger clone is one nucleotide away.

The investigation overall reported the following: Patients starting nivolumab less than 1 year after ASCT had lower diversity and were excluded from later analyses to avoid confounding by immune reconstitution. Baseline TCR diversity was reported as lower in newly diagnosed patients than in healthy donors, and lower still in relapsed/refractory patients. The study covered only a single clinical trial cohort, and the causes of the repertoire differences, possibly disease activity or prior therapy, were still not defined. Trial patients with a complete response had baseline diversity similar to that of newly diagnosed patients, while partial responders and progressors had significantly lower diversity. CD4+ but not CD8+ TCR diversity rose significantly by C4D1 (p=0.0027 vs p=0.16), most apparent in complete responders (p=0.02).

In light of the paper, this sample's time point label describes: cycle 4 day 1 (C4D1), after five to seven weeks of nivolumab. Relapse after autologous stem cell transplantation had occurred in all trial patients, and cohorts A, B and C were distinguished by prior brentuximab vedotin exposure. The trial cohort included 55 to 60 patients with relapsed/refractory classical Hodgkin lymphoma, and each patient had a best overall response of complete response, partial response or progressive disease. In the multi-cohort phase II CheckMate 205 trial, trial patients received single-agent nivolumab. Best overall response was determined by an independent review committee according to the 2007 International Working Group response criteria. Trial PBMCs were collected immediately before nivolumab initiation (C1D1) and during therapy at cycle 2 day 1 and cycle 4 day 1. Peripheral blood was collected in 8 mL Vacutainer Cell Preparation Tubes, from which PBMCs were isolated by centrifugation and then cryopreserved.

V lost 2 bases and J lost 6 bases, and the count of bases not matched to a germline gene is 4. From its cysteine to its phenylalanine, the CDR3 spans 14 amino acids. Only CDR3 DNA is held: 42 bases, read in frame from base 1. From the germline V gene (reference sequence), CDR1 is SGHKS and CDR2 is YYEKEE. In this chain, TRBV5-5 is recombined with TRBJ2-3; 9 middle bases align to TRBD2. The sample in question was peripheral blood mononuclear cells (PBMCs), obtained before the fourth cycle of nivolumab. The source is a human donor with classical Hodgkin lymphoma. The CDR3 is CASSLPSGDDTQYF. Read as DNA, the sequence is TGTGCCAGCAGCTTACCTAGCGGGGATGATACGCAGTATTTT. With the rest looked up from the reference TRBV5-5 and TRBJ2-3 genes rather than sequenced, the full variable domain is DAGVTQSPTHLIKTRGQQVTLRCSPISGHKSVSWYQQVLGQGPQFIFQYYEKEERGRGNFPDRFSARQFPNYSSELNVNALLLGDSALYLCASSLPSGDDTQYFGPGTRLTVL.